This T cell receptor beta chain was observed in a study of cytotoxic CD8 clonotypes in ibrutinib-treated CLL. At the level of the study: The patient breakdown showed approximately ten relapsed/refractory and about 16 treatment-naive cases, with about 18 IGHV unmutated. Mean values per sample were 255,043 productive templates and tens of thousands of productive rearrangements.

Clones were sequenced by immunoSEQ multiplex PCR, and TCRdb holds only the in-frame ones, with some missing. The repertoire has approximately 50,000 clones, around 68% of them found once; the top ten carry around 45%. Overall study findings and caveats: Shared public clonotypes were rare, and on treatment they either got smaller or stayed the same. Having risen at ibrutinib response, clonality had fallen back toward baseline by progression.

Germline CDR1 and CDR2: MGHRA and YSYEKL. The CDR3 spans 15 residues. With 3 bases clipped from V and 3 bases from J, the junction kept 7 bases outside the gene matches. Only a few counts were recorded for this clone. Its antigen is unidentified. The chain links TRBV4-1 to TRBJ1-2; 7 bases are a match to TRBD1. The receptor comes from a human donor with chronic lymphocytic leukemia. Sequenced here: PBMCs, sampled after 12 months of ibrutinib treatment. The CDR3 here is CASSHPLTGDYGYTF. CDR3 nucleotide sequence: TGCGCCAGCAGCCATCCGCTAACAGGGGACTATGGCTACACCTTC.